The TCR beta chain under discussion was sequenced for a study of blood T cell repertoires in COVID-19. On the study more broadly: Donors in the United States, Italy and Spain gave samples during acute or convalescent COVID-19. Sources were T cells, B-cell-depleted T cells, or PBMCs; the material itself was cDNA or gDNA.

This clone has more than one count but fewer than ten. Sequencing was performed with immunoSEQ multiplex PCR; in TCRdb, only in-frame clones are kept and a portion is missing. The sample comprises roughly 160,000 clones, around 85% of which are singletons, and 5.6% rests with the top ten. The length of the CDR3 is 16 residues. Deletions cut 5 bases from V and 4 bases from J, with 20 bases between. Germline V gene lookup returns CDR1 SEHNR and CDR2 FQNEAQ (reference sequence). The sample comprised PBMCs or T cells enriched from blood (not recorded which). The receptor was isolated from a woman between 40 and 55 years old with acute COVID-19. The V and J genes are TRBV7-9 and TRBJ1-1; D possibly corresponds to TRBD1 (5 bases). CDR3 sequence reads: CASSPKGPPRGTEAFF. Written as DNA, the CDR3 is TGTGCCAGCAGCCCAAAGGGGCCCCCGCGGGGCACTGAAGCTTTCTTT. The complete variable domain, with remaining parts taken from reference TRBV7-9 and TRBJ1-1, reads DTGVSQNPRHKITKRGQNVTFRCDPISEHNRLYWYRQTLGQGPEFLTYFQNEAQLEKSRLLSDRFSAERPKGSFSTLEIQRTEQGDSAMYLCASSPKGPPRGTEAFFGQGTRLTVV.